This T cell receptor (beta chain) was observed in a study of blood T cell repertoires in COVID-19. At the level of the study: Acute-phase and convalescent COVID-19 samples originated in the United States, Italy and Spain.

CDR3 length: 15 residues. V was clipped by 7 bases and J by 10 bases, with 20 bases between them. The V gene's germline CDR1 is MNHEY and CDR2 SVGAGI. As processed by the authors: Estimated nucleated cell counts came from reference gene primer amplification. Clones were read by immunoSEQ multiplex PCR, and TCRdb kept only the in-frame ones, dropping some. D and trimming were read from the DNA, whereas the V and J calls and clone size are those reported in that table. The sample shows 150,000 to 200,000 clones, approximately 80% of them seen only once. Enrolment of Seattle patients took place during active infection, and they were followed longitudinally.

The rearrangement joins TRBV6-5 to TRBJ1-6; D is unclear. Sequencing was done on a sample of peripheral blood. The TCR was taken from a woman of 80 years or more with COVID-19, enrolled during active disease. CDR3 residues: CASTSSGGPWSPLHF. CDR3 in DNA: TGTGCCAGCACTTCATCTGGTGGGCCGTGGTCACCCCTCCACTTT.